Included here is one T cell receptor (beta chain) sequence, with context. There is no known antigen for this receptor. Base-call qualities are not available, and no considerably larger clone is one nucleotide away. Other DNA sequences in this specimen translate into the identical CDR3. This specimen comes from a study of a mutant IDH1 vaccine in newly diagnosed glioma (dated by TCRdb to about 2021). Study-wide context: Across visits V03 through V10, patients got a total of eight vaccinations, given in weeks 1, 3, 5, 7, 11, 15, 19 and 23. The roughly 32 treated patients were around 62% male and around 38% female, with a mean age of roughly 42 years. Vaccination started 4-6 weeks after radiotherapy alone, or was given together with temozolomide cycles in the groups whose treatment included chemotherapy. For exploratory analyses, some 24 treated patients had longitudinal TCRB deep sequencing done wherever samples were available. Peripheral blood was collected at six visits: V03 (baseline), V05, V07, V10, V12 and V13. Before enrollment, patients had received standard therapy of radiotherapy alone, temozolomide alone, or radiochemotherapy with temozolomide; most received the combination. Study-wide conclusions, independent of this receptor: It was noted by the authors that analyses of patient blood samples could not be reproduced owing to sample limitations. Pseudoprogression seemed to be unrelated to changes in the top peripheral T cell clonotypes found by TCRB sequencing. Availability determined which PBMC samples were chosen for TCRB deep sequencing. Immune responses induced by the vaccine were seen in 93.3% of patients across multiple MHC alleles.

This specimen's time point label, interpreted: week 23, last vaccination. Each vaccine dose, consisting of 300 ug of a 20-mer mutant IDH1 peptide in Montanide, was administered subcutaneously with topical imiquimod. Newly diagnosed WHO grade 3 or 4 IDH1-mutant astrocytomas showing loss of nuclear ATRX were present in the donors. The samples were drawn from NOA16, a multicentre, single-arm, open-label phase I trial in Germany that tested a mutant IDH1 peptide vaccine in humans for the first time. Genomic DNA for TCRB sequencing was extracted from EDTA blood using the DNeasy Blood and Tissue Kit. Libraries came from the immunoSEQ multiplex PCR assay. Rearranged TCR beta chain sequences were amplified using the hsTCRB Kit according to the manufacturer's protocol. TCRB libraries were sequenced on an Illumina MiSeq. The published analysis was carried out like this. The kit vendor's proprietary platform handled demultiplexing, trimming and gene mapping. This is the immuneACCESS table as TCRdb keeps it, with only in-frame sequences that have V and J called. A part of the clones is gone; compared with another copy, unresolved V genes explain less than half, and the rest is unexplained. The D gene and trimming were derived from the DNA, and the V and J assignments and clone size from that table. Recorded for this sample are about 86,000 clones; 65% to 90% of them occurred a single time. Roughly 2% of the sample is in the top ten clones.

Trimming leaves V shorter by 0 bases and J shorter by 6 bases, with the junction holding 7 bases beyond the gene matches. The CDR3 holds 16 amino acids from the cysteine to the phenylalanine. Only CDR3 DNA is held: 48 bases, read in frame from base 1. Reading the germline V gene gives CDR1 SGDLS and CDR2 YYNGEE. Sequencing used PBMCs, obtained from a glioma patient whose treatment included an IDH1 peptide vaccine. This receptor was identified in a man in his thirties or forties with glioma. Some clones in this sample may be carry-over from other donors' samples. This chain is built from TRBV9 and TRBJ2-1; 9 central bases correspond to TRBD2. The CDR3 region reads CASSVGGGRAGNEQFF. The DNA sequence follows: TGTGCCAGCAGCGTAGGAGGCGGGAGGGCCGGCAATGAGCAGTTCTTC.